The clone carrying this T cell receptor (beta chain) appeared many times. Its matching antigen is unknown. Amplification yielded TCR beta CDR3 regions, with RNA transcripts as the source. Initially, a first-round RT-PCR of the TCR CDR3 employed the HTBI primer set. TCRdb reprocessed the multiplex PCR reads with MiXCR, giving one entry per CDR3 protein. The data hold around 250,000 distinct CDR3 sequences, with less than 20% observed a single time. This entry belongs to a study of T cells in Graves' hyperthyroidism and ophthalmopathy. Broader study findings: In validation, the model predicted ophthalmopathy. These predictions came a median approximately 5.9 months before onset. Ophthalmopathy could be told apart from stable hyperthyroidism with a 13 V-J model.

Under 3 months was the duration of disease in ophthalmopathy patients, who also had a Clinical Activity Score of at least 3 and a NOSPECS grade of at least 4. V lost 6 bases and J lost 6; bases outside the gene matches: 8. Germline CDR1 is MNHEY and CDR2 is SVGEGT. CDR3 length: 15 residues. The clonotype comes from a woman aged 18-30 years with Graves' ophthalmopathy. The chain is built from TRBV6-2 or TRBV6-3 and TRBJ2-1, with TRBD2 matching over 10 bases. Sequencing was performed on blood. CDR3 DNA: TGTGCCAGCAGCCGAACTAGCGGGATCGGCAATGAGCAGTTCTTC. Its translation is CASSRTSGIGNEQFF.